This paragraph covers one T cell receptor beta chain sequence. Its antigen remains unidentified. Qualities for individual bases were not recorded, and no much larger clone is one base off. Using the deep immunoSEQ assay, multiplex PCR amplified TCR CDR3 regions from genomic DNA. For each cell subset, the extracted genomic DNA was distributed evenly across all wells of several immunoSEQ 96-well plates, and each plate served as one replicate. For sorted subsets, approximately 200 ng of genomic DNA, equivalent to about 30,000 T cell genomes, went into each replicate PCR. The purified libraries were quantified using a Qubit 3.0 fluorometer, sized with a Bioanalyzer 2100, and then quantified again using the KAPA Library Quantification kit. Every immunoSEQ 96-well plate was sequenced on a separate single-read 150-cycle Illumina NextSeq 550 flow cell. Per the original workflow: Because the immunoSEQ output held only junctional sequences and lacked quality scores, the filtering could not match the filtering applied to full-length reads. Sequences were annotated with PyIR, a Python wrapper for IgBLAST v1.9, and V/J genes and CDR3 were assigned using IMGT germline references. Reads were filtered out if the reads had weak V/J assignments (E-value above 1e-6), no CDR3, stop codons, out-of-frame junctions, or ambiguous translated residues. V3J clonotypes were defined as sequences sharing an identical inferred V gene, J gene, and CDR3 amino acid sequence. Percentage overlap between repertoires was calculated by dividing the number of shared unique clonotypes by the size of the smaller repertoire. Repertoire richness was assessed with RTK rarefaction, the Chao1 estimator, and Recon v2.1 estimates of unobserved clonotypes. Generation probabilities for all TCRbeta clonotypes obtained by the gDNA method from several donors were computed using OLGA. TCRdb limited this immuneACCESS table to in-frame rearrangements with V and J called. A share of clones is missing; checked studies link under half to unresolved V genes, and the rest is unexplained. D and trimming were read from the DNA, whereas the V and J calls and clone size are those reported in that table. This sample comprises about 1 million clones, roughly 80% of them detected only once. The ten most abundant clones make up around 1.5% of the sample.

Healthy HIV-negative adults with no recently reported acute infections or vaccinations were included as donors. Every donor was a Caucasian adult living in Nashville, Tennessee, USA. Magnetic negative selection was used to enrich CD4+ T cells, after which naive cells were positively selected on CD45RA and the negative fraction became the memory subset. After blood collection by leukapheresis, PBMCs were isolated using Ficoll-Histopaque density gradient centrifugation and then cryopreserved in the vapor phase of liquid nitrogen. Analytical flow cytometry was used to check the purity and quantity of each magnetically sorted T cell population. Each sorted fraction had its genomic DNA isolated and then quantified by UV absorbance on a Nanodrop 2000c. The sample comes from a study of shared clonotypes between healthy human individuals (dated by TCRdb to about 2020). Background for the entire study: A couple of women and three men aged 18 to 49 years were included in the cohort. For each donor, CD4 naive and CD4 memory were each given three plates, CD8 naive was given two plates, and CD8 memory was given one plate. Blood TCR repertoires of roughly five healthy adults were deeply sequenced to estimate repertoire size and the extent of clonotype sharing between individuals. Libraries were prepared and TCR repertoires were sequenced by different laboratories using diverse techniques, in order to increase sequencing depth and limit assay-specific biases. Leukapheresis yielded between about 0.85 and 10 billion PBMCs per donor. General findings and caveats noted by the study authors: Larger estimated clonotype richness was generally found for naive subsets than for memory subsets. Compared with non-shared clonotypes, the clonotypes found in all four sorted-subset donors had higher generation probabilities. Incomplete sequencing was indicated by rarefaction of sorted-subset datasets, despite the large sequencing depth. The genetic and exposure-history diversity represented was limited by the small number of donors. Pairwise subsampling indicated that sequencing depth was expected to affect the degree of clonotype sharing among donors. Sampling was limited to blood, and TCR repertoires in tissue likely differ from TCR repertoires in blood. Sharing across several donors was observed for approximately 5% of naive CD4, about 3.2% of naive CD8, over 2% of memory CD4, and around 0.42% of memory CD8 clonotypes.

The germline V gene (reference sequence) supplies CDR1 LNHDA and CDR2 SQIVND. V sheds 7 bases and J sheds 4 bases, leaving 15 bases between their ends. Its CDR3 holds 14 amino acids, cysteine through phenylalanine. The retained sequence is limited to the CDR3, 42 bases, with the frame set at the first base. The specimen sequenced was memory CD4+ T cells sorted from blood. The sample's cell subset or site label, in plain terms: CD45RA-negative fraction. The rearranged segments are TRBV19 and TRBJ2-3; a tentative D match to TRBD1 spans 6 bases. The sequence came from a man aged 18 to 35 in good health. CDR3 reads: CASKTGQLSDTQYF. The sequence in DNA is TGTGCCAGTAAAACAGGGCAGTTGTCAGATACGCAGTATTTT.